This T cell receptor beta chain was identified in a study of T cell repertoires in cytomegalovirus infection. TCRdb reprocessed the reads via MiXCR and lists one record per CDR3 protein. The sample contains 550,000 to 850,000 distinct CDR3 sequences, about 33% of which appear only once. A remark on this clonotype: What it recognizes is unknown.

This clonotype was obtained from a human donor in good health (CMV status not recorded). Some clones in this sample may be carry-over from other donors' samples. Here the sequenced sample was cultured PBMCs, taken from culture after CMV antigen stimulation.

The CDR3 loop reads CASSQEPAGTGRGNEQFF. CDR3 DNA sequence: TGTGCCAGCAGCCAGGAACCAGCTGGGACAGGAAGGGGGAATGAGCAGTTCTTC. The chain recombines TRBV3-1 with TRBJ2-1, with 8 bases aligning to TRBD1. Germline V gene sequence: CDR1 LGHDT, CDR2 YNNKEL (reference sequence). The length of the CDR3 is 18 residues. V was clipped by 3 bases and J by 7 bases; unmatched bases: 17.